In its sample, the clone carrying this T cell receptor beta chain was seen a few times. Its matching antigen is unknown. The CDR3 sequence is 15 residues long. The V segment lost 4 bases and the J segment 5 bases; nucleotides outside the gene matches: 11. Per germline, CDR1 SGHRS and CDR2 YFSETQ. This table comes from immunoSEQ multiplex PCR, and its TCRdb copy is limited to in-frame clones, with some not included. The repertoire holds about 15,000 clones, with about four fifths as singletons. This sample was taken from a study of T cells in localized non-small cell lung cancer. Study-wide points: The appearance of a median approximately 57 of the top 100 tumor clones was seen in adjacent lung. Without multi-region sequencing, intratumor heterogeneity could not be excluded. Uninvolved adjacent lung had the highest recorded T cell clonality, with tumor below it. Greater blood T cell density accompanied longer overall survival.

The rearrangement uses TRBV5-1 and TRBJ2-5, with 7 bases matching TRBD2. The sequencing here drew on peripheral blood, taken before any cancer treatment. The receptor comes from a female donor over 55 with stage I squamous cell lung carcinoma. CDR3 loop: CASSLLGGRTETQYF. The CDR3 nucleotides read TGCGCCAGCAGCCTCCTGGGGGGGAGGACGGAGACCCAGTACTTC.